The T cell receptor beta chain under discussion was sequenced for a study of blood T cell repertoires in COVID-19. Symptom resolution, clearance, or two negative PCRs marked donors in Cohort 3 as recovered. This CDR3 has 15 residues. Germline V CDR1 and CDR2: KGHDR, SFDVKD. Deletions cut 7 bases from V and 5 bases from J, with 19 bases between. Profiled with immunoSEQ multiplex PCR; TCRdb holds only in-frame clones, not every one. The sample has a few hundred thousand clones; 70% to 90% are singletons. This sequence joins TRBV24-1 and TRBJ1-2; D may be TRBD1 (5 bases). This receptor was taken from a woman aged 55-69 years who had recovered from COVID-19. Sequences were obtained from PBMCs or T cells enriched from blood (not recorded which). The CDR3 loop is CATSSGITGWYGYTF. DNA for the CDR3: TGTGCCACCAGCTCAGGGATTACTGGCTGGTATGGCTACACCTTC.